The 27 T cell receptor beta chains below were found in one sample sequenced in a study of shared clonotypes between healthy human individuals. In the naive CD8 group, cells lacked CD45RO and were positively selected for CCR7, so terminally differentiated effector memory CD45RA+ cells were left out. Using immunoSEQ multiplex PCR, the repertoire was profiled, and TCRdb retains in-frame clones only, with some absent. In the table there are about 2.2 million clones, about 93% of which are singletons. The sequenced sample consisted of naive CD8+ T cells from PBMCs. Source of these receptors: a man aged 18 to 30 in good health. Some clones in this sample may be carry-over from other donors' samples.

The genes are TRBV29-1 and TRBJ2-2, with 8 bases lining up with TRBD2. This CDR3 spans 14 amino acids. CDR1 SQVTM and CDR2 ANQGSEA come from the germline V gene. V shed 1 base and J 6 bases; nucleotides not matched to a gene: 4. In DNA, the CDR3 is TGCAGCGTTGAAGCGGGAGGGCCCGCCGGGGAGCTGTTTTTT. It encodes CSVEAGGPAGELFF.

The rearrangement joins TRBV9 to TRBJ2-7, with D perhaps TRBD2 (6 bases). V lost 3 bases and J 2 bases, leaving 12 bases between the germline ends. The CDR3 runs to 14 residues. CDR1 and CDR2 (germline): SGDLS, YYNGEE. As DNA, the CDR3 is TGTGCCAGCAGCGAGGGAGGACTGCCCTACGAGCAGTACTTC. It encodes CASSEGGLPYEQYF.

V usage is TRBV5-1 and J usage is TRBJ2-1; D may be TRBD1 or TRBD2 (5 bases each). Trimming pared 0 bases from V and 7 bases from J, leaving 14 bases between. Germline V lookup: CDR1 SGHRS, CDR2 YFSETQ. This CDR3 spans 15 amino acids. The CDR3 DNA reads as TGCGCCAGCAGCTTGGGGGACGTTATAGTGAATGAGCAGTTCTTC. It codes for CASSLGDVIVNEQFF.

The chain carries TRBV7-9 and TRBJ2-5; possibly TRBD1 for D (5 bases). Trimming pared 4 bases from V and 3 bases from J, leaving 15 bases between. Looked up from germline, CDR1 is SEHNR and CDR2 is FQNEAQ (reference sequence). The CDR3 loop spans 15 amino acids. The CDR3 coding sequence is TGTGCCAGCAGCTCTCCCCAAGACAGAAAAGAGACCCAGTACTTC. It specifies CASSSPQDRKETQYF.

DNA for the CDR3: TGTGCTAGTGGTTTGGTACTCCCTAGCGGAAGCTCCTACAATGAGCAGTTCTTC. Its protein product is CASGLVLPSGSSYNEQFF. The J gene is TRBJ2-1, the V gene TRBV12-5; 7 nucleotides line up with TRBD2. After removal of 0 bases from V and 0 bases from J, the junction contained 8 bases not matched to a gene. The CDR3 contains 18 residues. The germline V gene has CDR1 LGHNT and CDR2 FRNRAP.

The chain couples TRBV7-9 to TRBJ1-1, with D unresolved. Between the trimmed V and J ends, which lost 5 bases and 1 base, there was a span of 11 bases. Germline CDR1 reads SEHNR; CDR2 reads FQNEAQ (reference sequence). The CDR3 runs 14 residues. The CDR3 loop reads CASSIKDPNTEAFF. CDR3 in DNA: TGTGCCAGCAGCATAAAGGACCCGAACACTGAAGCTTTCTTT.

The chain is built from TRBV7-9 and TRBJ2-5; D possibly corresponds to TRBD2 (6 bases). Germline loops: CDR1 SEHNR, CDR2 FQNEAQ (reference sequence). This CDR3 is 16 amino acids long. V was trimmed by 3 bases and J by 0 bases, leaving 14 bases between them. CDR3 loop: CASSFLPWGDQETQYF. The DNA for the CDR3 is TGTGCCAGCAGCTTCCTTCCGTGGGGGGACCAAGAGACCCAGTACTTC.

This clone was observed once. The V call is TRBV7-8, the J call TRBJ2-1; TRBD1 might be the D (7 bases). V lost 5 bases and J lost 7, with 18 bases in between. Germline CDR1 and CDR2: SGHVS and FQNEAQ. The CDR3 length is 15 residues. DNA of the CDR3: TGTGCCAGCAGCCCATACAGGGGAGGCTATAATGAGCAGTTCTTC. It translates to CASSPYRGGYNEQFF. Supplemented by reference TRBV7-8 and TRBJ2-1, the full variable domain reads GAGVSQSPRYKVAKRGQDVALRCDPISGHVSLFWYQQALGQGPEFLTYFQNEAQLDKSGLPSDRFFAERPEGSVSTLKIQRTQQEDSAVYLCASSPYRGGYNEQFFGPGTRLTVL.

The rearrangement joins TRBV27 to TRBJ2-7; TRBD2 aligns across 10 bases. The CDR3 has 18 amino acids. Germline trimming cut 6 bases from V and 5 bases from J; bases unmatched to any gene: 19. Germline-derived CDR1 and CDR2 are MNHEY and SMNVEV (reference sequence). Here the CDR3 DNA reads TGTGCCAGCAGCCCGGGACTAGCGTCATATTGGGGCGAGGACGAGCAGTACTTC. Translated, it gives CASSPGLASYWGEDEQYF.

This clone was seen a single time. The chain recombines TRBV29-1 with TRBJ2-7; 7 nucleotides match TRBD1. This CDR3 has 13 amino acids. Germline values: CDR1 SQVTM, CDR2 ANQGSEA. V was pared by 3 bases and J by 2 bases, with 4 bases of the junction left unmatched. CDR3 coding DNA: TGCAGCGTTGATGAGGGGGCCGCCTACGAGCAGTACTTC. Protein product: CSVDEGAAYEQYF.

This chain's CDR3 is CASRGGQDNEQFF. Written as DNA, the CDR3 is TGTGCCAGCAGGGGGGGACAGGACAATGAGCAGTTCTTC. The chain uses TRBV7-3 and TRBJ2-1, with 8 bases fitting TRBD1. V shed 6 bases and J 5 bases; nucleotides not matched to a gene: 3. This CDR3 comprises 13 residues. Germline V gene sequence: CDR1 SGHTA, CDR2 FQGTGA.

On this clone itself: Distinct nucleotide sequences in the sample also encode this CDR3. The genes are TRBV7-9 and TRBJ1-5; TRBD1 matches at 8 bases. Germline CDR1 and CDR2: SEHNR and FQNEAQ (reference sequence). J was trimmed by 4 bases and V by 4 bases; bases with no gene match: 3. The CDR3 has 14 amino acids. The CDR3 DNA reads TGTGCCAGCAGCTCAGGGGGCGCGAATCAGCCCCAGCATTTT. Translated, it gives CASSSGGANQPQHF.

The V gene is TRBV7-9, the J gene TRBJ2-1; TRBD2 matches at 14 bases. The CDR3 runs to 18 residues. With V trimmed by 5 bases and J by 8 bases, 14 bases remained unmatched. Germline CDR1 is SEHNR and CDR2 is FQNEAQ (reference sequence). Written as DNA, the CDR3 is TGTGCCAGCAGCCGCACCGCCATGGGACTAGCGGGAGAGTATGAGCAGTTCTTC. Translating gives CASSRTAMGLAGEYEQFF.

The count of this clone is one. The chain has TRBV21-1 and TRBJ2-7. TRBV21-1 is shown as a pseudogene. The CDR3 extends over 13 amino acids. The CDR3 DNA sequence: TGTGCCAGCACCGAAAGGTGGGGCTACGAGCAGTACTTC. Encoded protein: CASTERWGYEQYF.

The CDR3 here is CASSYSSGLGGYTF. CDR3 bases: TGTGCCAGCAGTTACTCGAGCGGGCTCGGTGGCTACACCTTC. The rearrangement uses TRBV6-5 and TRBJ1-2; no clear D gene. This CDR3 has 14 amino acids. The germline V gene encodes CDR1 MNHEY and CDR2 SVGAGI. Trimming removed 0 bases at V and 7 bases at J, with 12 bases between.

The rearrangement joins TRBV28 to TRBJ1-1; D is ambiguous. Looked up from germline, CDR1 is MDHEN and CDR2 is SYDVKM. The V end was cut by 5 bases, the J end by 0 bases, with 16 bases between. The CDR3 length is 16 residues. CDR3 nucleotide sequence: TGTGCCAGCAGTGAAACCTTAACAGTCATGAACACTGAAGCTTTCTTT. Its translation is CASSETLTVMNTEAFF. Full variable domain (rest looked up from reference TRBV28 and TRBJ1-1): DVKVTQSSRYLVKRTGEKVFLECVQDMDHENMFWYRQDPGLGLRLIYFSYDVKMKEKGDIPEGYSVSREKKERFSLILESASTNQTSMYLCASSETLTVMNTEAFFGQGTRLTVV.

This clone was seen a few times. CDR3 coding DNA: TGCGCCAGCAGCTTGGCAAGGCGGATGAACACTGAAGCTTTCTTT. Protein sequence: CASSLARRMNTEAFF. V and J are TRBV5-1 and TRBJ1-1; no firm D call. Germline assignment: CDR1 SGHRS and CDR2 YFSETQ. The ends were cut back, 0 bases at V and 0 bases at J, with 9 bases in the middle. CDR3 length: 15 residues.

The rearrangement joins TRBV28 to TRBJ2-5; D perhaps matches TRBD1 (5 bases). The germline V and J ends were trimmed by 8 bases and 3 bases, with 10 bases remaining between them. The CDR3 is made up of 12 amino acids. Germline V gene lookup returns CDR1 MDHEN and CDR2 SYDVKM. The DNA of the CDR3 is TGTGCCAGCCGCCGACAGAAAGAGACCCAGTACTTC. Its protein is CASRRQKETQYF.

The chain employs TRBV28 and TRBJ2-1; 7 bases fit TRBD2. The CDR3 runs 14 residues. Germline V CDR1 and CDR2: MDHEN, SYDVKM. The ends lost 8 bases at V and 4 bases at J; junction bases unmatched: 8. The CDR3 loop reads CASGVGTIYNEQFF. In DNA form, the CDR3 reads TGTGCCAGCGGGGTAGGGACTATATACAATGAGCAGTTCTTC.

CDR3 loop: CASSDPPRGDDTSYEQYF. Written as DNA, the CDR3 is TGTGCCAGCAGCGACCCCCCGAGGGGGGACGACACCTCCTACGAGCAGTACTTC. The chain has TRBV9 and TRBJ2-7, with D tentatively TRBD1 or TRBD2 (6 bases each). The CDR3 has 18 amino acids. The germline V and J ends were trimmed by 3 bases and 0 bases, with 22 bases remaining between them. The V gene's germline CDR1 is SGDLS and CDR2 YYNGEE.

V gene TRBV7-9 combines with J gene TRBJ2-2; the D gene is possibly TRBD1 (7 bases). Germline CDR1 reads SEHNR; CDR2 reads FQNEAQ (reference sequence). CDR3 size: 15 residues. The ends were cut back, 4 bases at V and 5 bases at J, with 14 bases in the middle. The CDR3 protein is CASSSGGLRTGELFF. The CDR3 DNA reads as TGTGCCAGCAGCTCAGGGGGACTGCGGACCGGGGAGCTGTTTTTT.

This clone has only one observation. The chain employs TRBV28 and TRBJ1-5; D uncertain. Germline V gives CDR1 MDHEN, CDR2 SYDVKM. Trimming cost V 8 bases and J 6 bases, with 14 bases left between them. CDR3 length: 13 residues. The DNA for the CDR3 is TGTGCCAGCTCGCAAGGATGGGGTCAGCCCCAGCATTTT. This sequence encodes CASSQGWGQPQHF.

V usage is TRBV5-1 and J usage is TRBJ2-3; 10 bases map to TRBD1. The length of the CDR3 is 17 residues. Germline trimming cut 6 bases from V and 2 bases from J; bases unmatched to any gene: 12. The germline V gene has CDR1 SGHRS and CDR2 YFSETQ. The CDR3 here is CASTKRQGAGFTDTQYF. CDR3 sequence (DNA): TGCGCCAGCACTAAACGACAGGGGGCAGGTTTCACAGATACGCAGTATTTT.

The chain has TRBV7-9 and TRBJ2-2; 9 bases agree with TRBD1. V trimming: 2 bases; J trimming: 4 bases; junction bases outside the gene matches: 5. The germline CDR1 and CDR2 sequences are SEHNR and FQNEAQ (reference sequence). The CDR3 is 16 residues long. The CDR3 coding sequence is TGTGCCAGCAGCTTAAGTGGGACAGGGCCCACCGGGGAGCTGTTTTTT. This encodes CASSLSGTGPTGELFF.

The chain links TRBV4-1 to TRBJ2-1; the match to TRBD2 covers 8 bases. Germline-derived CDR1 and CDR2 are MGHRA and YSYEKL. The junction had 4 bases not matched to a gene; V was cut back by 1 base and J by 2 bases. This CDR3 contains 16 residues. The CDR3 here is CASSQVPAGAYNEQFF. CDR3 DNA: TGCGCCAGCAGCCAAGTTCCAGCGGGGGCCTACAATGAGCAGTTCTTC.

The rearrangement links TRBV27 to TRBJ1-4, with D maybe TRBD1 (6 bases). In germline, CDR1 is MNHEY, CDR2 SMNVEV (reference sequence). This CDR3 spans 15 amino acids. V was cut by 4 bases and J by 0 bases, with 9 bases left in between. CDR3 residues: CASSSQGTTNEKLFF. In DNA form, the CDR3 reads TGTGCCAGCAGTTCCCAGGGGACAACTAATGAAAAACTGTTTTTT.

The chain joins TRBV5-1 to TRBJ1-5, with 7 bases that match TRBD1. Unmatched junction bases numbered 14, after V lost 4 bases and J lost 4 bases. CDR3 length equals 17 residues. Germline V gives CDR1 SGHRS, CDR2 YFSETQ. The CDR3 sequence: CASSMGARDSKNQPQHF. The CDR3 DNA follows: TGCGCCAGCAGCATGGGGGCCCGGGACAGTAAGAATCAGCCCCAGCATTTT.